A selection of T cell receptor beta chains follows, all from one sample in a study of cytomegalovirus exposure and HLA in healthy donors. Only in-frame clones appear in the TCRdb table, and some are missing; sequencing was by immunoSEQ multiplex PCR. Here the sample spans about 240,000 clones, over 80% being singletons. The material sequenced was PBMCs. Receptors originate from a woman aged 40 to 50 in good health and CMV-seropositive. Each CDR3 is given with its conserved first and last residue. A D gene is named only where the DNA matches it firmly. Clone size is not always given. Where it is, it says once, few, many or a class for expanded clones.

D: .; size: .; J: TRBJ2-4; V: TRBV30; DNA: TGTGCCTGGAGTCGGGGTAGAGGGATAGCCAAAAACACTCAGTACTTC; CDR3: CAWSRGRGIAKNTQYF
D: .; size: .; J: TRBJ2-7; V: TRBV19; DNA: TGTGCCAGTAGTTCTACGACAGGACCCGAGCAGTACTTC; CDR3: CASSSTTGPEQYF
D: .; size: once; J: TRBJ1-6; V: TRBV5-4; DNA: TGTGCCAGCAGCTTGGGCCAGGGCCCCAGCCACTTT; CDR3: CASSLGQGPSHF
D: TRBD1; size: few; J: TRBJ1-5; V: TRBV13; DNA: TGTGCCAGCAGTGAGTCAGGGGGCTACTGGCCCCAGCATTTT; CDR3: CASSESGGYWPQHF
D: TRBD1; size: .; J: TRBJ1-1; V: TRBV5-6; DNA: TGTGCCAGCAGCCCCCAGGGGGAGGTGGGTGAAGCTTCCTTT; CDR3: CASSPQGEVGEASF
D: TRBD1; size: .; J: TRBJ1-1; V: TRBV30; DNA: TGTGCCTGGAGTATACTCCCACAGGGGACTGAAGCTTTCTTT; CDR3: CAWSILPQGTEAFF
D: TRBD2; size: few; J: TRBJ2-1; V: TRBV5-5; DNA: TGTGCCAGCAGCCCCCCAGGACTAGCGGGGGGAGGGGAGCAGTTCTTC; CDR3: CASSPPGLAGGGEQFF
D: TRBD1; size: .; J: TRBJ2-5; V: TRBV5-1; DNA: TGCGCCAGCACCCCGCTTTGGGACAGGCAAGAGACCCAGTACTTC; CDR3: CASTPLWDRQETQYF
D: .; size: .; J: TRBJ2-3; V: TRBV10-3; DNA: TGTGCCATCAGTGAGTCGCCCGCCAAAGCGAGTACGCAGTATTTT; CDR3: CAISESPAKASTQYF
D: .; size: .; J: TRBJ1-6; V: TRBV30; DNA: TGTGCCTGGAGTCCAAACAGGGATTCACCCCTCCACTTT; CDR3: CAWSPNRDSPLHF
D: TRBD2; size: .; J: TRBJ2-2; V: TRBV5-4; DNA: TGTGCCAGCAGCTTGGGGGCTAGCGGGAGTAACTTCGGGGAGCTGTTTTTT; CDR3: CASSLGASGSNFGELFF
D: .; size: .; J: TRBJ2-5; V: TRBV10-1; DNA: TGCGCCAGCAGTGAGTCTTCTGCAGGGCGAGAGACCCAGTACTTC; CDR3: CASSESSAGRETQYF
D: TRBD1; size: .; J: TRBJ1-2; V: TRBV19; DNA: TGTGCCAGTAGTATAGATGACAGGGGGTATGGCTACACCTTC; CDR3: CASSIDDRGYGYTF
D: .; size: .; J: TRBJ2-7; V: TRBV5-1; DNA: TGCGCCAGCAGCCGACAGGACCCGAGCTCCTACGAGCAGTACTTC; CDR3: CASSRQDPSSYEQYF
D: TRBD1; size: few; J: TRBJ1-2; V: TRBV15; DNA: TGTGCCACCAGCAGGAGTATGGGACAGTTCTATGGCTACACCTTC; CDR3: CATSRSMGQFYGYTF
D: .; size: .; J: TRBJ1-4; V: TRBV7-9; DNA: TGTGCCAGCAGCTTCAGAAGACAGTATGACCTCGAAAAACTGTTTTTT; CDR3: CASSFRRQYDLEKLFF
D: TRBD1; size: .; J: TRBJ2-1; V: TRBV6-6; DNA: TGTGCCAGCAGGGGGGGACAGGGGACCGATGAGCAGTTCTTC; CDR3: CASRGGQGTDEQFF
D: .; size: .; J: TRBJ2-1; V: TRBV4-3; DNA: TGCGCCAGCAGCCAAGATTTGACGGGGCAGGGGAGCCATGAGCAGTTCTTC; CDR3: CASSQDLTGQGSHEQFF
D: TRBD2; size: .; J: TRBJ2-7; V: TRBV11-2; DNA: TGTGCCAGCAGCCCCTGGCTAGCGGGAGGGGACTACGAGCAGTACTTC; CDR3: CASSPWLAGGDYEQYF
D: TRBD1; size: once; J: TRBJ1-5; V: TRBV19; DNA: TGTGCCAGTAGTCGACCCCAGGGGGCGACACATCAGCCCCAGCATTTT; CDR3: CASSRPQGATHQPQHF
D: .; size: .; J: TRBJ1-4; V: TRBV5-6; DNA: TGTGCCAGCAGCCCTCGACCTGACAGGATTAATGAAAAACTGTTTTTT; CDR3: CASSPRPDRINEKLFF
D: TRBD1; size: .; J: TRBJ1-1; V: TRBV11-3; DNA: TGTGCCAGCAGCTTATGGTCCTACAGTAGAGGGGGCATGAACACTGAAGCTTTCTTT; CDR3: CASSLWSYSRGGMNTEAFF
D: TRBD1; size: .; J: TRBJ2-3; V: TRBV7-2; DNA: TGTGCCAGCAGCTTAGGCGCAGGGGGAGATACGCAGTATTTT; CDR3: CASSLGAGGDTQYF
D: .; size: .; J: TRBJ1-4; V: TRBV12-5; DNA: TGTGCTAGTGGTTCCCGTTTTTTT; CDR3: CASGSRFF
D: TRBD2; size: .; J: TRBJ2-7; V: TRBV7-2; DNA: TGTGCCAGCAGCCGCCGGGGGGAACCCTACGAGCAGTACTTC; CDR3: CASSRRGEPYEQYF
D: TRBD2; size: .; J: TRBJ2-1; V: TRBV10-3; DNA: TGTGCCATCAGTGGGCGGGAGGGCCCCTACAATGAGCAGTTCTTC; CDR3: CAISGREGPYNEQFF
D: TRBD1; size: .; J: TRBJ1-4; V: TRBV6-1; DNA: TGTGCCAGCAGTGAAGAACACAGGGGGCGAAGAAAACTGTTTTTT; CDR3: CASSEEHRGRRKLFF
D: .; size: once; J: TRBJ1-5; V: TRBV7-2; DNA: TGTGCCAGCAGCTTAACGGGGAATCAGCCCCAGCATTTT; CDR3: CASSLTGNQPQHF
D: .; size: few; J: TRBJ2-5; V: TRBV5-1; DNA: TGCGCCAGCAGCTACCAGGGGTTACAAGAGACCCAGTACTTC; CDR3: CASSYQGLQETQYF
D: .; size: once; J: TRBJ1-5; V: TRBV15; DNA: TGTGCCGCCCGTTCCACAGGGACAAGCAATCAGCCCCAGCATTTT; CDR3: CAARSTGTSNQPQHF
D: .; size: .; J: TRBJ1-3; V: TRBV9; DNA: TGTGCCAGCAGCGTAGGACGGGGCTCTGGAAACACCATATATTTT; CDR3: CASSVGRGSGNTIYF
D: TRBD1; size: .; J: TRBJ2-7; V: TRBV5-6; DNA: TGTGCCAGCAGCTTCGGGACAGGGGGCTCCTACGAGCAGTACTTC; CDR3: CASSFGTGGSYEQYF
D: TRBD1; size: .; J: TRBJ2-1; V: TRBV19; DNA: TGTGCCAGTGCGTACGTGCCGGGACAGTCCTACAATGAGCAGTTCTTC; CDR3: CASAYVPGQSYNEQFF
D: TRBD1; size: few; J: TRBJ1-2; V: TRBV18; DNA: TGTGCCAGCTCTCCCTGGGGACAGGGTAACTATGGCTACACCTTC; CDR3: CASSPWGQGNYGYTF
D: TRBD2; size: .; J: TRBJ2-1; V: TRBV13; DNA: TGTGCCAGCAGCTTAGGACTAGCGGGTAATGAGCAGTTCTTC; CDR3: CASSLGLAGNEQFF
D: TRBD2; size: .; J: TRBJ2-2; V: TRBV7-2; DNA: TGTGCCAGCAGCTCACGGACGGTTAGCGGGACGAACACCGGGGAGCTGTTTTTT; CDR3: CASSSRTVSGTNTGELFF
D: .; size: .; J: TRBJ2-7; V: TRBV4-3; DNA: TGCGCCAGCAGCCAGACCCTAGGGGGTTCCTACGAGCAGTACTTC; CDR3: CASSQTLGGSYEQYF
D: TRBD1; size: .; J: TRBJ1-5; V: TRBV23-1; DNA: TGCGCCAGCAGTCATACACCGGGACAGTCTTATAGCAATCAGCCCCAGCATTTT; CDR3: CASSHTPGQSYSNQPQHF
D: TRBD1; size: .; J: TRBJ2-7; V: TRBV18; DNA: TGTGCCAGCGCACCACGGGACAGCTTCTCCTACGAGCAGTACTTC; CDR3: CASAPRDSFSYEQYF
D: TRBD1; size: .; J: TRBJ2-1; V: TRBV6-5; DNA: TGTGCCAGCAGCACAGGGGGTGAGCAGTTCTTC; CDR3: CASSTGGEQFF
D: .; size: .; J: TRBJ2-7; V: TRBV27; DNA: TGTGCCAGCAGTTCCCGGGGGGCGGGAGAGGGAGAGCAGTACTTC; CDR3: CASSSRGAGEGEQYF
D: .; size: .; J: TRBJ2-7; V: TRBV19; DNA: TGTGCCAGTAGTATAGGACTCCGTTACGAGCAGTACTTC; CDR3: CASSIGLRYEQYF
D: .; size: few; J: TRBJ2-1; V: TRBV6-5; DNA: TGTGCCAGCAGTTACTCGAGTGCGGGGGCCGAGCAGTTCTTC; CDR3: CASSYSSAGAEQFF
D: .; size: .; J: TRBJ2-5; V: TRBV5-1; DNA: TGCGCCAGCAGCTTGACAGGTAACGAAGAGACCCAGTACTTC; CDR3: CASSLTGNEETQYF
D: TRBD1; size: .; J: TRBJ2-2; V: TRBV9; DNA: TGTGCCAGCAGCGTACAGGGACAGAACGCGAACACCGGGGAGCTGTTTTTT; CDR3: CASSVQGQNANTGELFF
D: .; size: .; J: TRBJ2-7; V: TRBV18; DNA: TGTGCCAGCCAACTCGGGGGTCCCTACGAGCAGTACTTC; CDR3: CASQLGGPYEQYF
D: TRBD2; size: .; J: TRBJ2-1; V: TRBV4-1; DNA: TGCGCCAGCAGCCAAGATTCGGCGGGAGTGAAATACAATGAGCAGTTCTTC; CDR3: CASSQDSAGVKYNEQFF
D: .; size: .; J: TRBJ1-1; V: TRBV2; DNA: TGTGCCAGCACCCCGAGGGAAATTGTAGGGAACACTGAAGCTTTCTTT; CDR3: CASTPREIVGNTEAFF
D: .; size: .; J: TRBJ2-3; V: TRBV5-1; DNA: TGCGCCAGCAGCTTGGGTTCCCCCACAGCCGCAGATACGCAGTATTTT; CDR3: CASSLGSPTAADTQYF
D: .; size: .; J: TRBJ2-5; V: TRBV27; DNA: TGTGCCAGCAGTTTGGGGCTAGGTTTGGAAGAGACCCAGTACTTC; CDR3: CASSLGLGLEETQYF
D: .; size: .; J: TRBJ1-2; V: TRBV19; DNA: TGTGCCAGTATGATGGGGAGGGACTTTTATGGCTACACCTTC; CDR3: CASMMGRDFYGYTF
D: .; size: .; J: TRBJ1-2; V: TRBV5-4; DNA: TGTGCCAGCAGCTTGAAGAGACAGGCCTATGGCTACACCTTC; CDR3: CASSLKRQAYGYTF
D: .; size: .; J: TRBJ1-1; V: TRBV2; DNA: TGTGCCAGCAAGTGGGTTCTTTCAGGCACTGAAGCTTTCTTT; CDR3: CASKWVLSGTEAFF
D: TRBD1; size: .; J: TRBJ1-1; V: TRBV5-1; DNA: TGCGCCAGCAGACGACTCTACGGACAGGCCATGAACACTGAAGCTTTCTTT; CDR3: CASRRLYGQAMNTEAFF
D: TRBD1; size: .; J: TRBJ2-3; V: TRBV5-1; DNA: TGCGCCAGCAGCTTCCGGGACAGGGGCACAGATACGCAGTATTTT; CDR3: CASSFRDRGTDTQYF